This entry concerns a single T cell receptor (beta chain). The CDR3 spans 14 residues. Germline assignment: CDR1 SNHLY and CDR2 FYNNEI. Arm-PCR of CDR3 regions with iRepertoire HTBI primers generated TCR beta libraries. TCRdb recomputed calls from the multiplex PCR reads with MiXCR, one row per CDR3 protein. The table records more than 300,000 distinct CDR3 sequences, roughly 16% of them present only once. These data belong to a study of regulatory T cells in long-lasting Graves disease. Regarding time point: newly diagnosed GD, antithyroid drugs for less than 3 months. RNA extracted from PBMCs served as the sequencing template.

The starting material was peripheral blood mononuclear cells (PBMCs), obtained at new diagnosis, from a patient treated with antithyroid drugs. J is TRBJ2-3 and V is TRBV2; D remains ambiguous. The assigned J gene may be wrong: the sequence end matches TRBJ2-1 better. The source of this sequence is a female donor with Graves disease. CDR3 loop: CASSVNPRFSEQFF. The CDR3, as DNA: TGTGCCAGCAGTGTGAACCCGCGTTTCTCTGAGCAGTTCTTC.